This T cell receptor beta chain was captured by sequencing in a study of T cell responses to AZD1222 COVID-19 vaccine. Notes on the study in general: Baseline seropositivity occurred in only a handful of AZD1222 recipients.

The assay was immunoSEQ multiplex PCR, and TCRdb's table has in-frame clones only and misses some. The sample consists of over 100,000 clones, under 90% of them appearing once. A note on this clone: The antigen is not known.

This CDR3 is 14 amino acids long. Germline loops: CDR1 MNHEY, CDR2 SVGAGI. The V and J ends lost 5 bases and 8 bases respectively, with 18 bases between them. This sequence was found in an adult in good health. The source was peripheral blood, collected on day 0 of AZD1222 vaccination. The chain links TRBV6-5 to TRBJ1-1; D not resolved. This CDR3 is CASSTGLRKREAFF. CDR3 nucleotide sequence: TGTGCCAGCAGTACCGGACTACGAAAGCGGGAAGCTTTCTTT.